The 20 T cell receptor beta chains in this list originate from one sample, sequenced in a study of sequential checkpoint blockade in melanoma. Regarding treatment: randomized to nivolumab then ipilimumab (arm A) or the reverse (arm B). Produced via immunoSEQ multiplex PCR; TCRdb's table is partial and in-frame only. The sample lists thousands of clones, over 20% occurring once. The sample here was tumor tissue (inferred from file names), taken from a patient given nivolumab and ipilimumab in sequence. These receptors all stem from a human donor with melanoma.

This clone was counted between two and nine times. The rearrangement links TRBV29-1 to TRBJ2-7; TRBD1 might be the D (6 bases). Germline-derived CDR1 and CDR2 are SQVTM and ANQGSEA. The CDR3 is made up of 14 amino acids. V dropped 3 bases and J dropped 2 bases, with 14 bases sitting between them. CDR3 sequence (DNA): TGCAGCGTTGATTTAGGGACAATACCCTACGAGCAGTACTTC. Amino acid sequence: CSVDLGTIPYEQYF.

This clone ranks as medium-sized. This chain uses TRBV11-3 with TRBJ2-3; D gene ambiguous. The germline CDR1 and CDR2 sequences are SGHNT and YENEEA. CDR3 size: 16 residues. The V end was cut by 1 base, the J end by 1 base, with 12 bases between. CDR3 sequence (DNA): TGTGCCAGCAGCTTAGTCTCGCAGGCCGGCACAGATACGCAGTATTTT. It encodes CASSLVSQAGTDTQYF. Drawing the rest from reference TRBV11-3 and TRBJ2-3, the complete variable domain is EAGVVQSPRYKIIEKKQPVAFWCNPISGHNTLYWYLQNLGQGPELLIRYENEEAVDDSQLPKDRFSAERLKGVDSTLKIQPAELGDSAVYLCASSLVSQAGTDTQYFGPGTRLTVL.

This clone is labeled as medium-sized (0.01 to 0.1%). The J gene is TRBJ2-4, the V gene TRBV11-3; D ambiguous. The CDR3 has 14 amino acids. CDR1 and CDR2 (germline): SGHNT, YENEEA. Trimming shortened V by 3 bases and J by 5 bases, and 11 bases separated the two germline ends. CDR3 bases: TGTGCCAGCAGCTTCGAACCCGAGGAAAACATTCAGTACTTC. This gives the protein CASSFEPEENIQYF.

J is TRBJ2-6 and V is TRBV23-1; the D gene is possibly TRBD2 (5 bases). TRBV23-1 counts as an open reading frame of uncertain function. Trimming stripped 6 bases from V and 5 bases from J, with 8 bases between. The CDR3 length is 13 residues. Here the CDR3 DNA reads TGCGCCAGCAGCCCGGGAAGGGCCAACGTCCTGACTTTC. It yields the protein CASSPGRANVLTF.

The rearrangement links TRBV29-1 to TRBJ2-5; weak D call: TRBD2 (6 bases). In germline, CDR1 is SQVTM, CDR2 ANQGSEA. The CDR3 runs to 13 residues. V lost 8 bases, J lost 5 bases, and 18 bases lay in between. The CDR3 loop reads CSTSHGGYETQYF. The CDR3 DNA is TGCAGCACCTCCCACGGAGGGTACGAGACCCAGTACTTC.

This clone is categorized as medium-sized. The chain couples TRBV11-3 to TRBJ2-3, with TRBD1 matching over 10 bases. V shed 1 base, J shed 4 bases, and the junction held 5 bases outside the gene matches. Per the germline V gene, CDR1 is SGHNT and CDR2 is YENEEA. This CDR3 is 16 amino acids long. The DNA of the CDR3 is TGTGCCAGCAGCTTAGTAGGGACAGGGGCTCCAGATACGCAGTATTTT. This gives the protein CASSLVGTGAPDTQYF.

This clone was seen once. The V call is TRBV19, the J call TRBJ2-7, with D possibly TRBD2 on 6 matching bases. There are 15 residues in the CDR3. V gave up 4 bases and J gave up 1 base, with 14 bases separating them. Germline-derived CDR1 and CDR2 are LNHDA and SQIVND (reference sequence). The CDR3 sequence: CASSKGGVLSYEQYF. The DNA of the CDR3 is TGTGCCAGTAGTAAAGGAGGGGTCCTTTCCTACGAGCAGTACTTC.

This clone is labeled as medium-sized. The chain links TRBV9 to TRBJ1-2; D gene ambiguous. The germline gives CDR1 SGDLS, CDR2 YYNGEE. Trimming removed 0 bases from V and 0 bases from J, with 9 bases in between. The CDR3 loop spans 15 amino acids. The CDR3 here is CASSVAADTNYGYTF. The CDR3 DNA reads as TGTGCCAGCAGCGTAGCGGCAGATACTAACTATGGCTACACCTTC.

In DNA, the CDR3 is TGTGCCAGTAAGGCCGGGACAGGCCGCACCGGGGAGCTGTTTTTT. It is translated as CASKAGTGRTGELFF. The chain has TRBV19 and TRBJ2-2; TRBD1 aligns across 8 bases. J was trimmed by 4 bases and V by 7 bases; bases with no gene match: 8. The CDR3 totals 15 residues. The V gene's germline CDR1 is LNHDA and CDR2 SQIVND (reference sequence). The whole variable domain, remainder taken from reference TRBV19 and TRBJ2-2, is DGGITQSPKYLFRKEGQNVTLSCEQNLNHDAMYWYRQDPGQGLRLIYYSQIVNDFQKGDIAEGYSVSREKKESFPLTVTSAQKNPTAFYLCASKAGTGRTGELFFGEGSRLTVL.

There are a few counts of this clone. The V call is TRBV6-8, the J call TRBJ2-7; D may match TRBD1 or TRBD2 (5 bases each). Germline CDR1 and CDR2: MNHGY and SAAAGT. Trimming left V 8 bases short and J 3 bases short, with 14 bases between. The CDR3 is 13 amino acids. The CDR3 DNA sequence: TGTGCCAGCTGCCGGGACGAGCTCTACGAGCAGTACTTC. Translating gives CASCRDELYEQYF.

The rearrangement uses TRBV11-3 and TRBJ2-1; 8 bases are a match to TRBD2. The germline V gene encodes CDR1 SGHNT and CDR2 YENEEA. The CDR3 has 17 amino acids. V trimming: 1 base; J trimming: 8 bases; junction bases outside the gene matches: 13. This CDR3 is CASSLVVGGGSSDEQFF. In DNA form, the CDR3 reads TGTGCCAGCAGCTTAGTGGTCGGGGGGGGATCATCGGATGAGCAGTTCTTC.

This clone ranks as large. The chain is built from TRBV18 and TRBJ2-6; 7 nucleotides match TRBD1. With 4 bases clipped from V and 0 bases from J, the junction kept 6 bases outside the gene matches. There are 17 residues in the CDR3. Germline assignment: CDR1 KGHSH and CDR2 LQKENI. The CDR3 coding sequence is TGTGCCAGCTCACTTAGGACAGGTAGCTCTGGGGCCAACGTCCTGACTTTC. Protein product: CASSLRTGSSGANVLTF.

In DNA, the CDR3 is TGTGCCTGGGGTCCCCTCCGGGACAGGGTTTACGAGCAGTACTTC. It yields the protein CAWGPLRDRVYEQYF. This chain links TRBV30 with TRBJ2-7; 9 bases are a match to TRBD1. V lost 5 bases, J lost 4 bases, and 12 bases stayed unmatched. This CDR3 has 15 amino acids. From germline, CDR1 is GTSNPN and CDR2 SVGIG (reference sequence).

The chain carries TRBV12-5 and TRBJ1-1, with 12 bases fitting TRBD1. Germline V gene sequence: CDR1 LGHNT, CDR2 FRNRAP. This CDR3 has 15 residues. DNA of the CDR3: TGTGCCAGCCGCCGGGACAGGGGGCTGAACACTGAAGCTTTCTTT. Amino acids: CASRRDRGLNTEAFF.

This clone was picked up a small number of times. This chain joins TRBV30 and TRBJ1-5; D gene uncertain. Germline V lookup: CDR1 GTSNPN, CDR2 SVGIG (reference sequence). The ends were cut back, 2 bases at V and 6 bases at J, with 11 bases in the middle. The length of the CDR3 is 13 residues. The CDR3 nucleotides read TGTGCCTGGAGTCAACAAGGCACTCAGCCCCAGCATTTT. Translated, it gives CAWSQQGTQPQHF.

Judged by abundance, this clone is medium-sized. This chain joins TRBV11-3 and TRBJ2-1; the match to TRBD1 covers 8 bases. The V and J ends lost 3 bases and 3 bases, in that order; junction bases with no gene match: 7. This CDR3 region has 16 residues. CDR1 SGHNT and CDR2 YENEEA come from the germline V gene. This CDR3 reads CASSFDRGRIYNEQFF. Here the CDR3 DNA reads TGTGCCAGCAGCTTTGACAGGGGTCGGATCTACAATGAGCAGTTCTTC.

This chain uses TRBV18 with TRBJ1-1; 8 bases fit TRBD1. The CDR3 covers 13 residues. Trimming removed 4 bases from V and 5 bases from J; junction bases left unmatched: 3. Germline V lookup: CDR1 KGHSH, CDR2 LQKENI. The CDR3 reads CASSRQGATEAFF. The CDR3 DNA follows: TGTGCCAGCTCACGCCAGGGGGCGACTGAAGCTTTCTTT. Supplemented by reference TRBV18 and TRBJ1-1, the full variable domain reads NAGVMQNPRHLVRRRGQEARLRCSPMKGHSHVYWYRQLPEEGLKFMVYLQKENIIDESGMPKERFSAEFPKEGPSILRIQQVVRGDSAAYFCASSRQGATEAFFGQGTRLTVV.

This clone is classed as medium-sized. The CDR3 protein is CASRDDRAGANVLTF. The CDR3 DNA reads TGTGCCAGCAGAGACGACAGGGCTGGGGCCAACGTCCTGACTTTC. V is TRBV2 and J is TRBJ2-6; 7 nucleotides align to TRBD1. CDR3 size: 15 residues. Per germline, CDR1 SNHLY and CDR2 FYNNEI. Trimming at V came to 6 bases and at J to 2 bases, leaving 4 bases not matched to a gene.

This chain joins TRBV1 and TRBJ2-7; no check of the table's D call, TRBD1, against the DNA was made. TRBV1 is described as a pseudogene. This CDR3 contains 14 residues. As DNA, the CDR3 is TGCGCCAGCAGCCAAGGACAGGGAAACTACGAGCAGTACTTC. Its translation is CASSQGQGNYEQYF.

This rearrangement joins TRBV19 to TRBJ2-3; D not certain. V lost 5 bases and J lost 3, with 12 bases in between. The germline CDR1 and CDR2 sequences are LNHDA and SQIVND (reference sequence). The length of the CDR3 is 14 residues. In DNA, the CDR3 is TGTGCCAGTAGTGATCAAGCACAAACAGATACGCAGTATTTT. Its protein is CASSDQAQTDTQYF.